This T cell receptor (beta chain) was recorded in a study of vaccination and CD4 T cells after COVID-19. Overall study context: A vaccine, either BNT162b2 or mRNA-1273, was given to participants in two doses. Findings and caveats of the study: Convalescent patients showed a median about 90% of reactive clones that were seen only post-vaccination.

Treatment described: approximately nine-day PBMC culture with coronavirus spike peptide pools or control peptides (ViraFEST assay). Negative selection was the method that isolated CD4+ T cells after less than 12 days of culture. The CDR3 is 11 amino acids. The ends were cut back, 5 bases at V and 2 bases at J, with 3 bases in the middle. The germline V gene has CDR1 SGHAT and CDR2 FQDESV (reference sequence). For this clonotype: Its target is unknown.

An Oncomine TCR Beta short-read assay was used to sequence the DNA from cultured CD4+ T cells. TCRdb fed the PCR reads into MiXCR, producing one record per CDR3 protein. The sample includes roughly 13,000 distinct CDR3 sequences, around 59% seen only once; the top ten take 19%. V and J are TRBV11-1 and TRBJ2-5; D not certain. Sequenced: CD4+ T cells from blood, cultured in vitro. The TCR comes from a human donor who had recovered from COVID-19. DNA for the CDR3: TGTGCCAGCAGCGAACAAGAGACCCAGTACTTC. Encoded protein: CASSEQETQYF.